This T cell receptor beta chain was identified during a study of regulatory T cells in long-lasting Graves disease (dated by TCRdb to the early 2020s). Background for the entire study: Antithyroid drugs had been taken for less than 3 months by newly diagnosed Graves' disease patients. Patients with persistent Graves' disease were compared with patients with newly diagnosed Graves' disease using TCR sequencing and RNA sequencing of peripheral blood. The study took place in China and was registered as a clinical trial. A total of 35 or so samples underwent TCR sequencing: about 13 from persistent and about 20 from newly diagnosed Graves' disease patients. Overall study outcomes, separate from this receptor: Sequencing and analysis were restricted to the TCR beta chain. The authors noted that the small sample size was a limitation that may lower accuracy. TRBV28, TRBJ1-2 and TRBJ2-5 were preferentially used in persistent disease, while TRBV20-1 and TRBJ2-1 were favored in newly diagnosed disease. Persistent patients shared more public clonotypes among themselves (around 3,000) than newly diagnosed patients did (approximately 970). The study examined only peripheral blood because the primary lesion, thyroid tissue, could not be accessed. Lower TCR Shannon entropy and fewer highly expanded clones were observed in persistent Graves' disease patients than in newly diagnosed patients, which suggested clonal expansion.

About this clonotype itself: Its antigen is unknown. No base qualities exist here, and no much larger clone lies one base off it.

In light of the paper, this sample's time point label describes: newly diagnosed GD, antithyroid drugs for less than 3 months. For both TCR sequencing and RNA sequencing, RNA was extracted from PBMCs using TRIzol. Graves' disease was diagnosed according to American Thyroid Association guidelines. Patients were recruited from an endocrinology department in Xi'an, China. Each patient gave 8.5 to 9.5 milliliters of peripheral blood, collected in an EDTA anticoagulant tube. Ficoll Paque Plus density gradient separation was used to isolate PBMCs, and no further T cell sorting was performed. RNA quality was checked with an Agilent 2100 Bioanalyzer and agarose gel, and concentration with a NanoDrop 2000. Including cysteine and phenylalanine, the CDR3 has 14 amino acids. Of all the DNA, just the CDR3 is kept, 42 bases in frame from base 1. The CDR1 and CDR2 encoded by the germline V gene are SNHLY and FYNNEI. V is reduced by 1 base and J by 3 bases, leaving a spacing of 7 bases between them.

Receptor amplification or capture employed multiplex PCR. Sequencing was performed on an Illumina HiSeq 4000. TCR beta libraries were built with iRepertoire HTBI primers and Arm-PCR amplification of CDR3 regions. Before sequencing, the PCR products underwent gel purification. As for how the authors treated the data: Gene usage analysis of CDR3 amino acid clonotypes relied on the 60 or so TRBV and 15 or so TRBJ segments identified across samples. COPE and FqMerger were used to merge filtered high-quality paired reads into contigs. BLAST was used to align contigs to IMGT TRBV, TRBD and TRBJ reference genes, with CDR3 defined following IMGT. Any clonotype with a frequency above 0.1% was counted as a highly expanded clone. Repertoire diversity was measured by Shannon entropy, and V-J evenness by the Gini coefficient. A clonotype was considered public if more than one individual shared it. TCRdb applied fastp at Q25 and MiXCR to the public reads, then kept only in-frame beta chains. Each CDR3 protein appears once, grouped with its most common genes and DNA. None of the V and J calls come from the authors' own analysis; TCRdb made them. This sample holds around 480,000 distinct CDR3 sequences; around 16% were observed only once. Jointly, the top ten make up 12% of the sample.

These records were also assigned to another study, of T cells in Graves' hyperthyroidism and ophthalmopathy. Taken from the second paper: Graves' hyperthyroidism was defined as stable when no progression to ophthalmopathy occurred over 18 months of follow-up. Hyperthyroidism patients were newly diagnosed, had a disease duration of under 2 months, and were aged 18 to 65 years. The study excluded patients with uncontrolled infections, other autoimmune diseases, pregnancy or lactation. Diagnoses relied on clinical symptoms, serum thyroxine and TRAb, thyroid ultrasound and orbital computed tomography. The TCR CDR3 was subjected to a first round of RT-PCR using the HTBI primer set and the Qiagen OneStep RT-PCR kit. Blood samples also contained most of the expanded thyroid clonotypes (frequency above 0.001), which suggests that blood repertoires may reflect thyroid immune responses. Ophthalmopathy was separated from stable hyperthyroidism by a 13 V-J signature model, with about 86% sensitivity and roughly 81% specificity obtained in cross-validation and 80%/75% obtained in testing. In validation, the model predicted progression to ophthalmopathy with approximately 70% sensitivity and around 72% specificity, a median of 6.5 months before onset. TCR V-J signatures able to tell the groups apart were searched for in a discovery cohort of 90 to 100 patients, of whom more than 40 had Graves' ophthalmopathy and some 60 had stable Graves' hyperthyroidism. Prospective prediction of ophthalmopathy was tested in an independent validation cohort of approximately 18 hyperthyroidism patients and some 17 patients who later progressed to ophthalmopathy. The 75 to 100 discovery patients were randomly divided into training and test sets at a 7:3 ratio. Thyroid tissue and blood T-cell repertoires from six Graves' hyperthyroidism patients were also compared in the study. After sampling, hyperthyroidism patients received methimazole starting at 30 mg daily, and ophthalmopathy patients received high-dose intravenous methylprednisolone. Libraries were constructed in a second round of multiplex PCR, after which size selection and purification were carried out. Libraries were sequenced paired-end with 100 bp reads on an Illumina HiSeq2000. SOAPnuke was used to process the raw data, with reads discarded if the reads contained adapters or uncalled bases, had a mean Phred below 15, or lacked an exact constant-primer or identifier match. High-quality paired reads were merged using COPE v1.2.5, and each unique nucleotide sequence was defined as a clonotype. Clonotypes were aligned to IMGT TRBV, TRBD and TRBJ reference segments using MiTCR v1.1. Analysis was restricted to V-J combinations with a frequency above 0.0001, which covered 99% to 99.2% of repertoires. The TCS score was defined as F50 (clonal expansion) divided by E x V (chaos), with BLOSUM62-based TCRdist calculated between CDR3 peptides within each V-J. Welch's t-statistics and random forest reduced just over 500 V-J features to 13, which were used in a naive Bayes classifier (R e1071). Sample size was not statistically predetermined, and investigators were not blinded to group allocation. The paper describes TCR Vbeta CDR3 sequencing of some 130 peripheral blood samples, made up of around 41 ophthalmopathy patients, around 78 hyperthyroidism patients and roughly 17 progressor patients.

This chain is built from TRBV2 and TRBJ2-1; the D gene cannot be named for sure. This TCR derives from a man aged 35-49 years with Graves disease. Donor details come from another sample of the same person, matched by shared clones. The input for sequencing was peripheral blood mononuclear cells (PBMCs), taken at new diagnosis, from a patient treated with antithyroid drugs. The CDR3 in this case is CASSEGAVYNEQFF. The DNA reads as follows: TGTGCCAGCAGTGAAGGGGCAGTCTACAATGAGCAGTTCTTC. The full variable domain, completed from the reference TRBV2 and TRBJ2-1 proteins outside the CDR3, reads EPEVTQTPSHQVTQMGQEVILRCVPISNHLYFYWYRQILGQKVEFLVSFYNNEISEKSEIFDDQFSVERPDGSNFTLKIRSTKLEDSAMYFCASSEGAVYNEQFFGPGTRLTVL.